A selection of T cell receptor beta chains follows, all from one sample in a study of OX40 agonist ivuxolimab in advanced cancers. Sequencing used immunoSEQ multiplex PCR; TCRdb keeps in-frame clones, though not all of them. The table lists approximately 80,000 clones, roughly nine tenths of them singletons. The sequenced sample was CD4+ or CD8+ T cells sorted from blood, obtained in a trial of the OX40 agonist ivuxolimab. The receptors were gathered from an adult with an advanced solid tumor such as melanoma, head and neck, liver or kidney cancer. Both conserved end residues are part of each CDR3. D genes are given only for firm matches. Part of the rows lack a size; the others show once, few, many or a class for expanded clones.

>.|TRBJ2-1|15|.|TRBV10-3
CAIQLKAGREGEQFF
TGTGCCATCCAGCTTAAGGCGGGGCGAGAGGGTGAGCAGTTCTTC
>TRBD2|TRBJ2-1|16|once|TRBV27
CASSLLGHPNSGRPVF
TGTGCCAGCAGTTTATTAGGACACCCGAATAGCGGGAGGCCAGTCTTC
>.|TRBJ2-3|13|once|TRBV7-9
CASSLAEADTQYF
TGTGCCAGCAGCCTAGCAGAGGCAGATACGCAGTATTTT
>TRBD1|TRBJ1-2|17|.|TRBV6-1
CASSARGGGQDYYGYTF
TGTGCCAGCAGTGCTCGTGGGGGGGGACAGGATTACTATGGCTACACCTTC
>.|TRBJ2-7|14|.|TRBV10-2
CASSDSPYSYEQYF
TGCGCCAGCAGTGACAGCCCGTACTCCTACGAGCAGTACTTC
>.|TRBJ2-3|17|.|TRBV7-9
CASSLPRGRGMADTQYF
TGTGCCAGCAGCTTACCGAGGGGCAGGGGTATGGCAGATACGCAGTATTTT
>.|TRBJ2-2|12|.|TRBV7-2
CASSLDTGELFF
TGTGCCAGCAGCTTGGACACCGGGGAGCTGTTTTTT
>TRBD1|TRBJ1-5|15|.|TRBV25-1
CASSEGTGEWQPQHF
TGTGCCAGCAGTGAGGGGACAGGGGAATGGCAGCCCCAGCATTTT
>TRBD2|TRBJ2-5|15|.|TRBV6-5
CASSALAGPAGTQYF
TGTGCCAGCAGTGCCCTAGCGGGGCCGGCGGGAACCCAGTACTTC
>.|TRBJ1-4|15|.|TRBV19
CASSIGSWGKEKLFF
TGTGCCAGTAGTATTGGGTCCTGGGGAAAAGAAAAACTGTTTTTT
>TRBD2|TRBJ2-2|16|.|TRBV5-1
CASSLIRGANTGELFF
TGCGCCAGCAGCTTGATCCGGGGGGCGAACACCGGGGAGCTGTTTTTT
>.|TRBJ1-5|15|.|TRBV30
CAWSVNSGVKEPQHF
TGTGCCTGGAGTGTAAATAGCGGGGTAAAGGAGCCCCAGCATTTT
>TRBD2|TRBJ2-3|14|.|TRBV7-2
CASSVAGVTDTQYF
TGTGCCAGCAGCGTAGCGGGAGTGACAGATACGCAGTATTTT
>TRBD1|TRBJ1-2|14|.|TRBV5-1
CASSSTGGYYGYTF
TGCGCCAGCAGCTCGACAGGGGGCTACTATGGCTACACCTTC
>.|TRBJ1-2|13|.|TRBV5-6
CASSSGTPYGYTF
TGTGCCAGCAGTTCCGGGACGCCCTATGGCTACACCTTC
>TRBD2|TRBJ2-7|14|.|TRBV28
CASRASGSAYEQYF
TGTGCCAGCAGGGCGAGCGGGAGCGCGTACGAGCAGTACTTC
>TRBD1|TRBJ1-2|14|.|TRBV2
CASRRQGETYGYTF
TGTGCCAGCAGAAGACAGGGGGAGACTTATGGCTACACCTTC
>TRBD2|TRBJ2-7|13|once|TRBV7-2
CASSSSGSYEQYF
TGTGCCAGCAGCTCTAGCGGGAGCTACGAGCAGTACTTC
>.|TRBJ2-3|14|.|TRBV7-9
CASSSEIGRDTQYF
TGTGCCAGCAGCTCCGAGATAGGGCGCGATACGCAGTATTTT
>.|TRBJ2-7|14|.|TRBV28
CASSLLTGTIEQYF
TGTGCCAGCAGTTTATTGACAGGCACAATCGAGCAGTACTTC
>TRBD2|TRBJ2-3|11|.|TRBV20-1
CRAGVADTQYF
TGCAGGGCGGGGGTGGCAGATACGCAGTATTTT
>.|TRBJ2-3|14|.|TRBV9
CASSVEPVGDTQYF
TGTGCCAGCAGCGTAGAACCGGTCGGCGATACGCAGTATTTT
>.|TRBJ2-5|14|.|TRBV19
CASSISQIQETQYF
TGTGCCAGTAGTATAAGCCAAATCCAAGAGACCCAGTACTTC
>TRBD2|TRBJ2-1|15|once|TRBV5-1
CASSKSGGQYNEQFF
TGCGCCAGCAGTAAAAGCGGGGGCCAATACAATGAGCAGTTCTTC
>.|TRBJ1-5|12|once|TRBV19
CASSIGNQPQHF
TGTGCCAGTAGTATAGGGAATCAGCCCCAGCATTTT
>TRBD1|TRBJ1-1|14|.|TRBV6-5
CASSSRTGNTEAFF
TGTGCCAGCAGTTCGCGGACAGGCAACACTGAAGCTTTCTTT
>.|TRBJ1-5|14|.|TRBV30
CAWSVRQPNQPQHF
TGTGCCTGGAGTGTACGACAGCCGAATCAGCCCCAGCATTTT
>TRBD1|TRBJ1-4|16|.|TRBV18
CASSPGTALRGEKLFF
TGTGCCAGCTCACCTGGGACGGCCCTCAGGGGGGAAAAACTGTTTTTT
>.|TRBJ1-1|14|.|TRBV30
CARHRGTLNTEAFF
TGTGCCCGGCATAGGGGGACATTGAACACTGAAGCTTTCTTT
>.|TRBJ2-2|15|.|TRBV11-2
CASSFGRADTGELFF
TGTGCCAGCAGCTTTGGACGGGCGGACACCGGGGAGCTGTTTTTT
>.|TRBJ2-1|15|.|TRBV2
CASSPPGHVYNEQFF
TGTGCCAGCAGTCCCCCGGGACACGTCTACAATGAGCAGTTCTTC
>.|TRBJ2-5|14|.|TRBV6-1
CASSGFMGGETQYF
TGTGCCAGCAGTGGATTTATGGGGGGAGAGACCCAGTACTTC
>TRBD1|TRBJ2-3|13|.|TRBV6-1
CATTQGATDTQYF
TGTGCCACCACACAGGGGGCCACAGATACGCAGTATTTT
>TRBD1|TRBJ1-2|14|.|TRBV6-1
CASSEGGQLRGYTF
TGTGCCAGCAGTGAAGGGGGACAGCTTAGAGGCTACACCTTC
>.|TRBJ2-2|14|.|TRBV7-9
CASGSMGYIGELFF
TGTGCCAGCGGTAGCATGGGGTATATCGGGGAGCTGTTTTTT
>TRBD2|TRBJ2-3|15|.|TRBV6-5
CASRGGGAWTDTQYF
TGTGCCAGCAGAGGCGGGGGGGCGTGGACAGATACGCAGTATTTT
>TRBD1|TRBJ1-3|17|once|TRBV15
CATSRDPDRALGNTIYF
TGTGCCACCAGCAGGGATCCCGACAGGGCACTGGGAAACACCATATATTTT
>.|TRBJ1-2|14|.|TRBV2
CASSADGWPYGYTF
TGTGCCAGCAGCGCCGACGGGTGGCCCTATGGCTACACCTTC
>.|TRBJ2-2|14|.|TRBV29-1
CSVQGLMDTGELFF
TGCAGCGTGCAGGGATTGATGGACACCGGGGAGCTGTTTTTT
>.|TRBJ2-7|14|.|TRBV6-6
CASSYGTPVGEQYF
TGTGCCAGCAGTTACGGGACGCCCGTGGGCGAGCAGTACTTC
>TRBD1|TRBJ1-2|15|.|TRBV2
CASQKDRAGDYGYTF
TGTGCCAGTCAAAAGGACAGGGCCGGTGACTATGGCTACACCTTC
>.|TRBJ2-7|14|few|TRBV4-1
CASRPWGGSDEQYF
TGCGCCAGCAGACCATGGGGGGGCAGCGACGAGCAGTACTTC
>TRBD1|TRBJ2-2|18|once|TRBV23-1
CASSLFLDRGPHTGELFF
TGCGCCAGCAGTCTCTTCCTTGACAGGGGGCCACACACCGGGGAGCTGTTTTTT
>TRBD2|TRBJ2-7|17|.|TRBV5-1
CASSSTIAGRSSYEQYF
TGCGCCAGCAGCTCGACGATAGCGGGCCGAAGCTCCTACGAGCAGTACTTC
>TRBD2|TRBJ2-1|16|once|TRBV2
CASSGGTSGVYNEQFF
TGTGCCAGCAGTGGCGGGACTAGCGGGGTCTACAATGAGCAGTTCTTC
>TRBD1|TRBJ1-1|14|.|TRBV7-9
CASSLGTGDTEAFF
TGTGCCAGCAGCTTAGGGACAGGGGACACTGAAGCTTTCTTT
>.|TRBJ2-2|15|.|TRBV7-2
CASSLVLTTAGELFF
TGTGCCAGCAGCTTAGTACTAACTACAGCCGGGGAGCTGTTTTTT
>TRBD1|TRBJ2-3|15|.|TRBV7-3
CASSKQGQGSDTQYF
TGTGCCAGCAGCAAACAGGGACAGGGTTCAGATACGCAGTATTTT
>.|TRBJ1-2|13|.|TRBV18
CASSRAILYGYTF
TGTGCCAGCTCAAGGGCCATTCTCTATGGCTACACCTTC